These T cell receptor beta chains were read from a single sample in a study of T-cell reconstitution after alpha-beta-depleted transplantation in children. MiXCR was run by TCRdb on the PCR reads, yielding one entry per CDR3 protein. The sample has approximately 300,000 distinct CDR3 sequences; less than 9.5% are singletons. Here the sequenced sample was peripheral blood, taken 360 days after TCRalphabeta/CD19-depleted stem cell transplant. All receptors come from a female patient aged 2-15 years who had a stem cell transplant for Fanconi anemia, so the T cells may come from the graft donor. Both conserved end residues are part of each CDR3. The D gene is left open where the match is weak. Not all rows give a size; the values are once, few, many and, for expanded clones, a class.

TRBV20-1	few	TRBJ2-7	-	CSATPGAPEQYF	TGCAGTGCTACCCCAGGGGCGCCCGAGCAGTACTTC
TRBV5-1	many	TRBJ2-1	-	CASSLVEEQFF	TGCGCCAGCAGCTTAGTCGAGGAGCAGTTCTTC
TRBV15	many	TRBJ1-5	-	CATSGLGNQPQHF	TGTGCCACCAGCGGACTCGGCAATCAGCCCCAGCATTTT
TRBV5-5	few	TRBJ1-6	-	CASSSITGSNSPLHF	TGTGCCAGCAGCTCAATTACAGGGAGTAATTCACCCCTCCACTTT
TRBV7-3	many	TRBJ2-1	TRBD2	CASSVSGDSYNEQFF	TGTGCCAGCAGCGTGAGCGGGGACTCCTACAATGAGCAGTTCTTC
TRBV20-1	few	TRBJ2-1	-	CSARGATGISYNEQFF	TGCAGTGCTAGAGGGGCCACGGGGATTTCCTACAATGAGCAGTTCTTC
TRBV28	many	TRBJ1-6	-	CASSFFSLNSPLHF	TGTGCCAGCAGTTTCTTCAGTCTTAATTCACCCCTCCACTTT
TRBV12-3/TRBV12-4	many	TRBJ2-1	-	CASRRQGGRGVDNEQFF	TGTGCCAGCAGGCGACAGGGTGGCCGGGGGGTGGACAATGAGCAGTTCTTC
TRBV6-2/TRBV6-3	-	TRBJ2-1	TRBD2	CASRSLAGSYNEQFF	TGTGCCAGCAGGTCACTAGCGGGCTCCTACAATGAGCAGTTCTTC
TRBV7-2	few	TRBJ2-7	-	CASSLAVDEQYF	TGTGCCAGCAGCCTTGCTGTGGACGAGCAGTACTTC
TRBV7-6	-	TRBJ2-5	TRBD1	CASSLVPGQGRRHQETQYF	TGTGCCAGCAGCTTAGTCCCGGGACAGGGGAGGAGGCACCAAGAGACCCAGTACTTC
TRBV5-1	few	TRBJ1-2	TRBD1	CASSLDGTGGTSNYGYTF	TGCGCCAGCAGCTTGGATGGGACAGGGGGCACCTCCAACTATGGCTACACCTTC
TRBV20-1	many	TRBJ2-7	-	CSARYDRGRYEQYF	TGCAGTGCTAGATACGACCGCGGCCGATACGAGCAGTACTTC